These T cell receptor beta chains were read from a single sample in a study of T-cell memory formation after mild COVID-19. MiXCR, applied by TCRdb to the 5' RACE reads, yields one record per CDR3 protein. The sample holds some 340,000 distinct CDR3 sequences, over 10% seen once. The sequenced sample was PBMCs or a T cell subset sorted from them (not recorded which). The receptors stem from a man between 18 and 29 years old who had mild COVID-19 (a few samples of this study predate the infection). Cell type and time point are not known. Each CDR3 is given with its conserved first and last residue. A D gene is named only where the DNA matches it firmly. Clone sizes are given selectively: once, few, many, or a class where the clone is expanded.

abundance	v_gene	d_gene	j_gene	CDR3aa	CDR3nt
-	TRBV12-3/TRBV12-4	-	TRBJ2-2	CASSLYWGDGELFF	TGTGCCAGCAGTTTATATTGGGGGGACGGGGAGCTGTTTTTT
-	TRBV5-5	TRBD2	TRBJ2-7	CASSLVGLAGTYEQYF	TGTGCCAGCAGCTTGGTGGGACTAGCGGGGACCTACGAGCAGTACTTC
-	TRBV18	-	TRBJ1-1	CASSPNREYGEAFF	TGTGCCAGCTCACCAAACAGGGAGTATGGTGAAGCTTTCTTT
-	TRBV29-1	-	TRBJ2-3	CSVATSYYTDTQYF	TGCAGCGTTGCGACTTCCTACTACACAGATACGCAGTATTTT
-	TRBV6-5	-	TRBJ2-7	CASSYGRTAYEQYF	TGTGCCAGCAGTTACGGCCGGACCGCCTACGAGCAGTACTTC
few	TRBV6-2/TRBV6-3	TRBD1	TRBJ2-7	CASRYRGQRLEQYF	TGTGCCAGCAGATACAGGGGGCAGAGACTCGAGCAGTACTTC
few	TRBV5-5	-	TRBJ2-2	CASSSYRVRTGELFF	TGTGCCAGCAGCTCGTACAGGGTTCGCACCGGGGAGCTGTTTTTT
many	TRBV6-2/TRBV6-3	-	TRBJ2-1	CASVNMADNEQFF	TGTGCCAGCGTAAATATGGCTGACAATGAGCAGTTCTTC
few	TRBV6-2/TRBV6-3	-	TRBJ2-7	CASSTTSYEQYF	TGTGCCAGCAGTACCACCTCCTACGAGCAGTACTTC
-	TRBV6-2/TRBV6-3	TRBD1	TRBJ1-2	CASSYQPGTAYGYTF	TGTGCCAGCAGTTATCAACCCGGGACAGCCTATGGCTACACCTTC
few	TRBV12-3/TRBV12-4	-	TRBJ1-4	CASQSQVNEKLFF	TGTGCCAGCCAATCGCAGGTTAATGAAAAACTGTTTTTT
few	TRBV20-1	TRBD2	TRBJ2-1	CSARRLAGGWEQFF	TGCAGTGCTAGACGACTAGCGGGGGGCTGGGAGCAGTTCTTC
few	TRBV6-1	-	TRBJ2-7	CASSEAFATEQYF	TGTGCCAGCAGTGAAGCGTTTGCGACCGAGCAGTACTTC
-	TRBV10-3	-	TRBJ1-1	CAISEGGKSTEAFF	TGTGCCATCAGTGAGGGTGGGAAGAGCACTGAAGCTTTCTTT
-	TRBV5-1	-	TRBJ2-7	CASSSLRTAYEQYF	TGCGCCAGCAGCTCCCTCAGGACCGCCTACGAGCAGTACTTC
many	TRBV12-3/TRBV12-4	-	TRBJ2-7	CASTVDRLVYEQYF	TGTGCCAGCACCGTAGACAGGTTGGTCTACGAGCAGTACTTC
few	TRBV9	-	TRBJ2-2	CASSVDPLGDTGELFF	TGTGCCAGCAGCGTAGACCCCTTGGGGGACACCGGGGAGCTGTTTTTT
few	TRBV18	-	TRBJ2-5	CASSPRQSRRGPLTQYF	TGTGCCAGCTCACCTCGGCAATCCCGGAGAGGTCCTTTGACCCAGTACTTC
-	TRBV3-1	TRBD2	TRBJ2-1	CASSRYAGGSYNEQFF	TGTGCCAGCAGCCGTTATGCGGGGGGGTCCTACAATGAGCAGTTCTTC
-	TRBV6-4	TRBD2	TRBJ2-1	CASSGKWIAGGLKNEQFF	TGTGCCAGCAGTGGAAAATGGATCGCGGGGGGGCTAAAAAATGAGCAGTTCTTC
many	TRBV9	-	TRBJ2-3	CASSESGAADTQYF	TGTGCCAGCAGCGAGAGTGGGGCGGCAGATACGCAGTATTTT
few	TRBV20-1	TRBD1	TRBJ1-2	CSVPAGGLGYTF	TGCAGTGTTCCCGCAGGGGGCCTTGGCTACACCTTC
-	TRBV9	TRBD1	TRBJ1-1	CASSPTGGHTEAFF	TGTGCCAGCAGCCCGACAGGGGGTCACACTGAAGCTTTCTTT
few	TRBV20-1	TRBD1	TRBJ1-6	CSASLGDSWDSPLHF	TGCAGTGCTAGCCTCGGGGACAGCTGGGATTCACCCCTCCACTTT
-	TRBV5-1	-	TRBJ1-4	CASRQTLANEKLFF	TGCGCCAGCAGACAGACACTGGCTAATGAAAAACTGTTTTTT
-	TRBV2	-	TRBJ1-6	CASSVDRNSPLHF	TGTGCCAGCAGTGTCGACAGGAATTCACCCCTCCACTTT
-	TRBV3-1	-	TRBJ1-1	CASSQDQGSPAEAFF	TGTGCCAGCAGCCAAGATCAGGGATCACCGGCTGAAGCTTTCTTT
-	TRBV24-1	-	TRBJ2-3	CATSDLRGRGTDTQYF	TGTGCCACCAGTGACCTGAGGGGGAGAGGGACAGATACGCAGTATTTT
-	TRBV7-9	-	TRBJ1-5	CASTTAGGNQPQHF	TGTGCCAGCACAACGGCGGGAGGCAATCAGCCCCAGCATTTT
few	TRBV12-3/TRBV12-4	TRBD1	TRBJ1-5	CASNPGDRGNQPQHF	TGTGCCAGCAACCCCGGGGACAGAGGGAATCAGCCCCAGCATTTT
many	TRBV4-3	-	TRBJ2-5	CASSLRGAETQYF	TGCGCCAGCAGCCTTCGGGGCGCAGAGACCCAGTACTTC
-	TRBV5-8	TRBD1	TRBJ1-3	CASSPGQGASLLSGNTIYF	TGTGCCAGCAGTCCTGGACAGGGGGCTTCCTTGCTCTCTGGAAACACCATATATTTT
-	TRBV28	-	TRBJ2-2	CASSLRGFFVGGELFF	TGTGCCAGCAGTTTACGGGGGTTTTTTGTGGGCGGGGAGCTGTTTTTT
few	TRBV29-1	TRBD1	TRBJ1-1	CSVDPRDSLNTEAFF	TGCAGCGTTGATCCCCGGGACAGCTTGAACACTGAAGCTTTCTTT
-	TRBV12-3/TRBV12-4	-	TRBJ1-1	CASSLVRTITEAFF	TGTGCCAGCAGTTTAGTGAGGACGATCACTGAAGCTTTCTTT